This T cell receptor beta chain was recovered during a study of response to subunit inactivated influenza vaccine. This clonotype was detected only a few times. Its antigen is still unknown. Regarding the study as a whole: Authors suggested each seasonal influenza vaccination recruits few new T cells.

This CDR3 has 14 residues. Germline values: CDR1 LGHDT, CDR2 YNNKEL (reference sequence). Germline trimming cut 5 bases from V and 4 bases from J; bases unmatched to any gene: 4. TCRdb processed the RT-PCR reads anew with MiXCR; each CDR3 protein has one entry. The sample yields roughly 500,000 distinct CDR3 sequences, roughly 25% seen once. The material was CD4+ T cells sorted from PBMCs, obtained roughly 5 days after vaccination. The TCR was taken from a man aged 45-65 years who received an inactivated influenza vaccine. The V gene is TRBV3-1, the J gene TRBJ1-1, with 10 bases that match TRBD1. Written as DNA, the CDR3 is TGTGCCAGCAGCTATGACAGGGGGCTCACTGAAGCTTTCTTT. It codes for CASSYDRGLTEAFF. Full variable domain (missing parts from reference TRBV3-1 and TRBJ1-1): DTAVSQTPKYLVTQMGNDKSIKCEQNLGHDTMYWYKQDSKKFLKIMFSYNNKELIINETVPNRFSPKSPDKAHLNLHINSLELGDSAVYFCASSYDRGLTEAFFGQGTRLTVV.